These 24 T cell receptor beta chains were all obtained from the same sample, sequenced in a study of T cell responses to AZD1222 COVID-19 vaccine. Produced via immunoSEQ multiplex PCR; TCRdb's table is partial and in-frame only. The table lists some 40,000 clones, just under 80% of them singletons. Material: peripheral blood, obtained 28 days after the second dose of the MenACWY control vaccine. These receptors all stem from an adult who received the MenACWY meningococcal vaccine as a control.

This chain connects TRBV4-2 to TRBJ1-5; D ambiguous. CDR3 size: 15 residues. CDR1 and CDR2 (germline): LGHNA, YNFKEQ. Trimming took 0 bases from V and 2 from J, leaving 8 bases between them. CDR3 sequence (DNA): TGTGCCAGCAGCCAAGATACGACGGGCAATCAGCCCCAGCATTTT. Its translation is CASSQDTTGNQPQHF.

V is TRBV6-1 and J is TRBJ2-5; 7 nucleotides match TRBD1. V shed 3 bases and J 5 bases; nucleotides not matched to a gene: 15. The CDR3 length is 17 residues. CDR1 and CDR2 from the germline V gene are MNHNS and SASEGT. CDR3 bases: TGTGCCAGCAGTGATCAAGAGGGCTCAGGGGGTCAGGAGACCCAGTACTTC. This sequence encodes CASSDQEGSGGQETQYF.

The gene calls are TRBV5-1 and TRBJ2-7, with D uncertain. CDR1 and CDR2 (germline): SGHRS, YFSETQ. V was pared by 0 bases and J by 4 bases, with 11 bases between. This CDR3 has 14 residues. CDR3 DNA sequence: TGCGCCAGCAGCTTGGTCGTGCAGCCGTACGAGCAGTACTTC. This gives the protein CASSLVVQPYEQYF. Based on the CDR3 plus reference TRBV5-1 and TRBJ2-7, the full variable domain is KAGVTQTPRYLIKTRGQQVTLSCSPISGHRSVSWYQQTPGQGLQFLFEYFSETQRNKGNFPGRFSGRQFSNSRSEMNVSTLELGDSALYLCASSLVVQPYEQYFGPGTRLTVT.

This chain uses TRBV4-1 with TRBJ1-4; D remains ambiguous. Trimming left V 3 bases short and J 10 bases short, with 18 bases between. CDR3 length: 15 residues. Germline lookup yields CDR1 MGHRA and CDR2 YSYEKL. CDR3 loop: CASSQPLVGWGKLFF. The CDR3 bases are TGCGCCAGCAGCCAGCCCCTTGTGGGGTGGGGAAAACTGTTTTTT.

The CDR3 sequence: CASSPPYLGAEAFF. CDR3 in DNA: TGTGCCAGCAGTCCGCCCTACTTGGGGGCTGAAGCTTTCTTT. The genes are TRBV27 and TRBJ1-1; possibly TRBD1 for D (5 bases). Trimming pared 5 bases from V and 6 bases from J, leaving 16 bases between. CDR3 length: 14 residues. Germline V CDR1 and CDR2: MNHEY, SMNVEV (reference sequence).

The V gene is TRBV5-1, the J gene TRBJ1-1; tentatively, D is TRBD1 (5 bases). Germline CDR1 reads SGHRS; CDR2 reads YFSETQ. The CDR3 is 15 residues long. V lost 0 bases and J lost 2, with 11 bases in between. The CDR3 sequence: CASSLVGGGNTEAFF. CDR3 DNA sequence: TGCGCCAGCAGCTTGGTTGGGGGAGGTAACACTGAAGCTTTCTTT.

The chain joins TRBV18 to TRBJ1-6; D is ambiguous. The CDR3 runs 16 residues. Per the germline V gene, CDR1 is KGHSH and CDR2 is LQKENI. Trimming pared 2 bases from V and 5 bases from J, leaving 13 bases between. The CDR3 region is CASSPNIGRDNSPLHF. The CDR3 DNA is TGTGCCAGCTCACCAAATATAGGACGGGATAATTCACCCCTCCACTTT.

DNA for the CDR3: TGTGCCAGCAGCCATTTTTCGGGTGGAGGTGGTTCACCCCTCCACTTT. Protein: CASSHFSGGGGSPLHF. This sequence joins TRBV3-1 (or the pseudogene TRBV3-2) and TRBJ1-6; D not resolved. Trimming pared 3 bases from V and 9 bases from J, leaving 18 bases between. The CDR3 extends over 16 amino acids. Germline loops: CDR1 LGHDT, CDR2 YNNKEL (reference sequence).

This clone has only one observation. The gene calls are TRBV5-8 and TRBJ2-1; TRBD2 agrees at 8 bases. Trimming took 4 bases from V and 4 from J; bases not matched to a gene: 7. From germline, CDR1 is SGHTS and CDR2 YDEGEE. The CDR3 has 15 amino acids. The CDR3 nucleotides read TGTGCCAGCAGCATAAGCGGGAGTGGTTACAATGAGCAGTTCTTC. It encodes CASSISGSGYNEQFF.

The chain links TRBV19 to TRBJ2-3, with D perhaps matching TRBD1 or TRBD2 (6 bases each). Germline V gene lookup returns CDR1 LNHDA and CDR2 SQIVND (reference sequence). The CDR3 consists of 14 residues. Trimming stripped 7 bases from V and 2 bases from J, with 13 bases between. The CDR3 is CASNTRGDTDTQYF. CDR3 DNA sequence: TGTGCCAGTAATACAAGGGGGGACACAGATACGCAGTATTTT. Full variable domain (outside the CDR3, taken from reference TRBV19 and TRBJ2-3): DGGITQSPKYLFRKEGQNVTLSCEQNLNHDAMYWYRQDPGQGLRLIYYSQIVNDFQKGDIAEGYSVSREKKESFPLTVTSAQKNPTAFYLCASNTRGDTDTQYFGPGTRLTVL.

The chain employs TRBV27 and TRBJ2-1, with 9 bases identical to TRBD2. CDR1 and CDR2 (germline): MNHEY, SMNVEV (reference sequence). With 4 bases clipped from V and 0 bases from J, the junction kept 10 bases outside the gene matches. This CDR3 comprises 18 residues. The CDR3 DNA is TGTGCCAGCAGTTATCTAGCGGGACTCCAGAGCTCCTACAATGAGCAGTTCTTC. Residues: CASSYLAGLQSSYNEQFF.

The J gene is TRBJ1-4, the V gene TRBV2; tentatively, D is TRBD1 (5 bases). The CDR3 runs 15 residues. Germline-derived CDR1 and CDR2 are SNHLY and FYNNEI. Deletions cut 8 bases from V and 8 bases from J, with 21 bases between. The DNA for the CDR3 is TGTGCCAGCTCGAACGGGGCCGCGAGTCGAGAAAAACTGTTTTTT. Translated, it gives CASSNGAASREKLFF.

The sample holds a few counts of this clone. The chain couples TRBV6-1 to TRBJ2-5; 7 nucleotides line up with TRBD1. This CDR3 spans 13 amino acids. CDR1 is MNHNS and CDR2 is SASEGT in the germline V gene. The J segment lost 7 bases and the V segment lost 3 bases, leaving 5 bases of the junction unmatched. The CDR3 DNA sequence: TGTGCCAGCAGTGAGAGGGGGCTAGGGACCCAGTACTTC. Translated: CASSERGLGTQYF.

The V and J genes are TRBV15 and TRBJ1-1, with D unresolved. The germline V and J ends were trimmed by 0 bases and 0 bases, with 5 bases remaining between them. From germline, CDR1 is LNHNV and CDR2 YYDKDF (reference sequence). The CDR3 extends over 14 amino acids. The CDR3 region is CATSRDRMNTEAFF. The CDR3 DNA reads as TGTGCCACCAGCAGAGATCGAATGAACACTGAAGCTTTCTTT.

This chain's CDR3 is CASSQNYGYTF. CDR3 coding DNA: TGTGCCAGCAGTCAGAACTATGGCTACACCTTC. The J gene is TRBJ1-2, the V gene TRBV12-3 or TRBV12-4, with D hard to call. Trimming pared 5 bases from V and 2 bases from J, leaving 3 bases between. This CDR3 contains 11 residues.

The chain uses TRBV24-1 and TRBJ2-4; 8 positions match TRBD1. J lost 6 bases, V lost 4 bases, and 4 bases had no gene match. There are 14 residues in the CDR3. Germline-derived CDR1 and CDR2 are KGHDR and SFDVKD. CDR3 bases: TGTGCCACCAGTGACCCTGGACAGGGAAACATTCAGTACTTC. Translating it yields CATSDPGQGNIQYF.

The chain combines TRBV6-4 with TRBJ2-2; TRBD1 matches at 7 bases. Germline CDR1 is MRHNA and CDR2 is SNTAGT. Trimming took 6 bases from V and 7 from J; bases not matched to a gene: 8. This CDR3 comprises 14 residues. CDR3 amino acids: CASREDRAVGELFF. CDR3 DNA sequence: TGTGCCAGCAGAGAAGACAGGGCGGTCGGGGAGCTGTTTTTT.

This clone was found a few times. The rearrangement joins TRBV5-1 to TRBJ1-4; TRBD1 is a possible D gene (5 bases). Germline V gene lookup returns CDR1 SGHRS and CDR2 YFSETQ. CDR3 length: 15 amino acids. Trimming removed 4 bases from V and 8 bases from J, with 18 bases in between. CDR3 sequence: CASSLGSGFVEKLFF. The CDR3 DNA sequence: TGCGCCAGCAGCCTCGGGTCAGGGTTCGTCGAAAAACTGTTTTTT.

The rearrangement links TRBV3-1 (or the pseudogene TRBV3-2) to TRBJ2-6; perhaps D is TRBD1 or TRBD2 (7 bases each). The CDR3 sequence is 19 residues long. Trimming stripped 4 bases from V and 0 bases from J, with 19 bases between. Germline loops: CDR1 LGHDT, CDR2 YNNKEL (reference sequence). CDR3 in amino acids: CASSPNRQGLYSGANVLTF. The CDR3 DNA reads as TGTGCCAGCAGCCCTAACCGACAGGGACTATACTCTGGGGCCAACGTCCTGACTTTC.

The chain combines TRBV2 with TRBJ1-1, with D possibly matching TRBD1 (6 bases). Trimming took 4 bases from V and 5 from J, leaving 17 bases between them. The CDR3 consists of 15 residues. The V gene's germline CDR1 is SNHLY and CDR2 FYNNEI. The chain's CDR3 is CASSVRGGYGTEAFF. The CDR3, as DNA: TGTGCCAGCAGTGTTAGAGGGGGGTACGGGACTGAAGCTTTCTTT.

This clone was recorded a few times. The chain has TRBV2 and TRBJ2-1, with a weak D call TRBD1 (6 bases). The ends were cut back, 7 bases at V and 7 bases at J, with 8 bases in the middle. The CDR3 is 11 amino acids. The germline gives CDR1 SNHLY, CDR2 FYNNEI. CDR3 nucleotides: TGTGCCAGCATGAGGGGGAATGAGCAGTTCTTC. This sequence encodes CASMRGNEQFF. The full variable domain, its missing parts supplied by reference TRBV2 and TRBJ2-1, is EPEVTQTPSHQVTQMGQEVILRCVPISNHLYFYWYRQILGQKVEFLVSFYNNEISEKSEIFDDQFSVERPDGSNFTLKIRSTKLEDSAMYFCASMRGNEQFFGPGTRLTVL.

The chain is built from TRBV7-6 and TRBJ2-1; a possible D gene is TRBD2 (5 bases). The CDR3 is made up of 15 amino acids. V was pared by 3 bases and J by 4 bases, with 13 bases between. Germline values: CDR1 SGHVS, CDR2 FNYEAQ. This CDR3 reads CASSLSSGVYNEQFF. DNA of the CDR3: TGTGCCAGCAGCTTGTCCAGCGGAGTGTACAATGAGCAGTTCTTC.

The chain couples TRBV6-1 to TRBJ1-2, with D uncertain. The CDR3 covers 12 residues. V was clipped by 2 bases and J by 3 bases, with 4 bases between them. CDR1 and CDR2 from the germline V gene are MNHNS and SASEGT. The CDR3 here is CASSESDYGYTF. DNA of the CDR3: TGTGCCAGCAGTGAATCCGACTATGGCTACACCTTC.

DNA for the CDR3: TGTGCCAGCAGTTCACTGCGGGACAGGGGGCAGGCTGACACTGAAGCTTTCTTT. Amino acid sequence: CASSSLRDRGQADTEAFF. The chain joins TRBV5-6 to TRBJ1-1, with TRBD1 matching over 12 bases. The CDR3 contains 18 residues. V gave up 5 bases and J gave up 3 bases; unmatched junction bases: 14. Germline V CDR1 and CDR2: SGHDT, YYEEEE.